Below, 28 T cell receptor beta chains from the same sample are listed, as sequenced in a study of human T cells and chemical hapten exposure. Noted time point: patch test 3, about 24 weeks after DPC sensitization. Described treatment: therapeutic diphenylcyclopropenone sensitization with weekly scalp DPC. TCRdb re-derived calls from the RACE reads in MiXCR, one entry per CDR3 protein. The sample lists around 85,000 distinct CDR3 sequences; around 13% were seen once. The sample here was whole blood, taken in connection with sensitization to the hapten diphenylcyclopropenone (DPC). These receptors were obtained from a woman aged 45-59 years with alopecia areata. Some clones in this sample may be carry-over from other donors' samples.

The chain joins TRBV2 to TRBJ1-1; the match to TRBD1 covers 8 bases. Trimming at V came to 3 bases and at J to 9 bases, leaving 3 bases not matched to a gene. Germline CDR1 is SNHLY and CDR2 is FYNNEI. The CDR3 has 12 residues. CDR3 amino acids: CASSDWTGKAFF. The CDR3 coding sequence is TGTGCCAGCAGTGACTGGACAGGGAAAGCTTTCTTT.

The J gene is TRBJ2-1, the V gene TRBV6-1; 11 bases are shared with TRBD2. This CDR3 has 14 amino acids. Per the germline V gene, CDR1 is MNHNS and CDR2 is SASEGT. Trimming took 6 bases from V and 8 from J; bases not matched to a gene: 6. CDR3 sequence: CASRTLAGGYEQFF. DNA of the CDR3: TGTGCCAGCAGGACCCTAGCGGGAGGTTATGAGCAGTTCTTC.

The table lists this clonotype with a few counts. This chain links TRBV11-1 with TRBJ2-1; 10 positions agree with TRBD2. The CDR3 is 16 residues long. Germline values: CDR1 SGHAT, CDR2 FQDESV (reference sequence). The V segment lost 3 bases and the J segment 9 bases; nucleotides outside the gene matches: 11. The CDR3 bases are TGTGCCAGCAGCTTCGTGTTGAGCGGGAGGGGGGTTGAGCAGTTCTTC. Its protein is CASSFVLSGRGVEQFF.

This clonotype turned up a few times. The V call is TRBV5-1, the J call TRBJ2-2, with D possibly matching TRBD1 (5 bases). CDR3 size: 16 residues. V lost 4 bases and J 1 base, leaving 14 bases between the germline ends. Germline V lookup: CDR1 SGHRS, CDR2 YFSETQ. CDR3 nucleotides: TGCGCCAGCAGCCTCGACAGACGACTGAACACCGGGGAGCTGTTTTTT. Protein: CASSLDRRLNTGELFF. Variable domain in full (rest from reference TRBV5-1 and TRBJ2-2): KAGVTQTPRYLIKTRGQQVTLSCSPISGHRSVSWYQQTPGQGLQFLFEYFSETQRNKGNFPGRFSGRQFSNSRSEMNVSTLELGDSALYLCASSLDRRLNTGELFFGEGSRLTVL.

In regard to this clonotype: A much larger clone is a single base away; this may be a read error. CDR3 sequence (DNA): TGTGCCAGCAGCTTAGCCCCTGTCGAGCCATACGAGCAGTACTTC. This sequence encodes CASSLAPVEPYEQYF. V gene TRBV11-2 combines with J gene TRBJ2-7, with D unclear. The CDR3 is made up of 15 amino acids. Germline CDR1 SGHAT, CDR2 FQNNGV. Trimming cost V 1 base and J 4 bases, with 14 bases left between them.

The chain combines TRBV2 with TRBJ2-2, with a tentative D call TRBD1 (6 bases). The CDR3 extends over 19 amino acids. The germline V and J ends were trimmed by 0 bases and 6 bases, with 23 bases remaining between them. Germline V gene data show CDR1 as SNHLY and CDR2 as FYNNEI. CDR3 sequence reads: CASSEAADPGHPSSGELFF. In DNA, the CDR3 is TGTGCCAGCAGTGAAGCCGCTGACCCGGGACACCCGAGCTCCGGGGAGCTGTTTTTT. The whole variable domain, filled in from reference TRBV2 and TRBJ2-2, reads EPEVTQTPSHQVTQMGQEVILRCVPISNHLYFYWYRQILGQKVEFLVSFYNNEISEKSEIFDDQFSVERPDGSNFTLKIRSTKLEDSAMYFCASSEAADPGHPSSGELFFGEGSRLTVL.

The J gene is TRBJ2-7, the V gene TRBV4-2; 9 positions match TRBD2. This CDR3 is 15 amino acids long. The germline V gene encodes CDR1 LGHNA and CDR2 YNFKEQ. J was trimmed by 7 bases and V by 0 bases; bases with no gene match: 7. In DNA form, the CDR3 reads TGTGCCAGCAGCCAAGAAGGCGGGAGGGCGAAGGAGCAGTACTTC. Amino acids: CASSQEGGRAKEQYF.

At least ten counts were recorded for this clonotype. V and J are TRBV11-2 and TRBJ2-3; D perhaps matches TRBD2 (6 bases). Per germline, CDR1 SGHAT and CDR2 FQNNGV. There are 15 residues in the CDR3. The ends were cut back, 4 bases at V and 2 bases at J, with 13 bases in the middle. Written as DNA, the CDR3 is TGTGCCAGCAGCTCGTCGGGACTCTACACAGATACGCAGTATTTT. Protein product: CASSSSGLYTDTQYF.

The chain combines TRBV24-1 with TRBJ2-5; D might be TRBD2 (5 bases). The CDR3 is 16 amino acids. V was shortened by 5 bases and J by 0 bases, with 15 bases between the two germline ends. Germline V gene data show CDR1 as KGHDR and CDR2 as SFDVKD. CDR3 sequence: CATSGAAWRDQETQYF. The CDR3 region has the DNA TGTGCCACCAGTGGGGCGGCATGGCGGGACCAAGAGACCCAGTACTTC.

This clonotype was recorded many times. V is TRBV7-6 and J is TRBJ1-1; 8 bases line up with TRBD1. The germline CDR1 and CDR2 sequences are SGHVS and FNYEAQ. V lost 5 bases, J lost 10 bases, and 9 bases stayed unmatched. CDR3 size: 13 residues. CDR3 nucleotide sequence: TGTGCCAGCAGCCCCACCACAGGGGGGCGAGCTTTCTTT. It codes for CASSPTTGGRAFF.

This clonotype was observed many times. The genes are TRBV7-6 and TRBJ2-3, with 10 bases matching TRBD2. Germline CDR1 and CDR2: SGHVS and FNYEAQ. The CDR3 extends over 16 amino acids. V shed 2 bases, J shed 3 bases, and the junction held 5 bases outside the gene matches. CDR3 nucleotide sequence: TGTGCCAGCAGCTTAAGGGCTAGCGGGAGTACAGATACGCAGTATTTT. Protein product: CASSLRASGSTDTQYF.

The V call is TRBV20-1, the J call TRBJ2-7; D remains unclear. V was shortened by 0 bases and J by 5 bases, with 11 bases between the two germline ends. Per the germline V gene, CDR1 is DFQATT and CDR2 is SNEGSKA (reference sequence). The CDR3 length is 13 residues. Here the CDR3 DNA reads TGCAGTGCTAGAGACTCATTCGGCCACGAGCAGTACTTC. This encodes CSARDSFGHEQYF.

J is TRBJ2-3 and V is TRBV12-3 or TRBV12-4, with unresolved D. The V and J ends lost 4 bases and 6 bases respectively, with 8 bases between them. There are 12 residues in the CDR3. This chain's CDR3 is CASSSVLDTQYF. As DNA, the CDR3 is TGTGCCAGCAGTTCCGTCCTGGATACGCAGTATTTT.

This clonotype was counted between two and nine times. This chain's CDR3 is CASTLANRAGELFF. CDR3 nucleotides: TGTGCCAGCACCCTGGCGAACCGGGCCGGGGAGCTGTTTTTT. The V gene is TRBV28, the J gene TRBJ2-2; no clear D. Germline V gene data show CDR1 as MDHEN and CDR2 as SYDVKM. The germline V and J ends were trimmed by 7 bases and 6 bases, with 15 bases remaining between them. This CDR3 spans 14 amino acids.

CDR3 residues: CASSVDLPSSYEQYF. In DNA form, the CDR3 reads TGTGCCAGCAGCGTAGACCTCCCCTCCTCCTACGAGCAGTACTTC. This chain joins TRBV9 and TRBJ2-7; D call uncertain. Germline V gene lookup returns CDR1 SGDLS and CDR2 YYNGEE. V lost 0 bases to trimming and J lost 0 bases, with 10 bases between them. This CDR3 is 15 amino acids long. Based on the CDR3 plus reference TRBV9 and TRBJ2-7, the full variable domain is DSGVTQTPKHLITATGQRVTLRCSPRSGDLSVYWYQQSLDQGLQFLIQYYNGEERAKGNILERFSAQQFPDLHSELNLSSLELGDSALYFCASSVDLPSSYEQYFGPGTRLTVT.

This CDR3 is CASSPLTGGSYEQYF. In DNA, the CDR3 is TGCGCCAGCAGCCCACTGACAGGGGGCTCCTACGAGCAGTACTTC. The chain recombines TRBV5-1 with TRBJ2-7, with 9 bases lining up with TRBD1. CDR3 length equals 15 residues. Per germline, CDR1 SGHRS and CDR2 YFSETQ. J was trimmed by 0 bases and V by 4 bases; bases with no gene match: 5.

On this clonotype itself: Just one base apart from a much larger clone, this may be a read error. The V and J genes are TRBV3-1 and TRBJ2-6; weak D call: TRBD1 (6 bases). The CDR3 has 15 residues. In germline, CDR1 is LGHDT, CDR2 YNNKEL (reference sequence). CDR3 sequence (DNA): TGTGTCAGCAGCCAGGGACACTCTGGGGCCAACGTCCTGACTTTC. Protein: CVSSQGHSGANVLTF.

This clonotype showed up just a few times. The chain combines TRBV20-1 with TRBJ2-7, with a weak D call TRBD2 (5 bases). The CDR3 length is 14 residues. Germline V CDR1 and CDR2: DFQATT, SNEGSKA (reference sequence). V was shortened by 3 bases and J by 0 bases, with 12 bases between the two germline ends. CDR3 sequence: CSASNEDFSYEQYF. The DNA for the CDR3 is TGCAGTGCTAGCAACGAGGACTTCTCCTACGAGCAGTACTTC.

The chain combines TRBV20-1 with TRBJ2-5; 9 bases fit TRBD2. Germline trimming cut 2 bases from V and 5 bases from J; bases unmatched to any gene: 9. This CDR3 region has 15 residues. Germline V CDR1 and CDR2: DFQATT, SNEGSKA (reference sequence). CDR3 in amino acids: CSARSSGIRGETQYF. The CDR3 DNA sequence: TGCAGTGCTAGATCTAGCGGGATCAGAGGGGAGACCCAGTACTTC.

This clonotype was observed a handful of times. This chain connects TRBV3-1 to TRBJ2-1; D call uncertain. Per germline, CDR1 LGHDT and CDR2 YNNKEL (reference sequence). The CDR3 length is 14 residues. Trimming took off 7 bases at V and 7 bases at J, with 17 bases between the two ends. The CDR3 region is CASTPSADWNEQFF. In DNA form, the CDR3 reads TGTGCCAGCACCCCAAGTGCAGATTGGAATGAGCAGTTCTTC.

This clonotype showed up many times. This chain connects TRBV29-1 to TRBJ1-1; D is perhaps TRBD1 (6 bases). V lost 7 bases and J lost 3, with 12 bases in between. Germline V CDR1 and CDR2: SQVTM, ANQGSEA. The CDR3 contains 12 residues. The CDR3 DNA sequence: TGCAGCGGAAGGACAGCGCACACTGAAGCTTTCTTT. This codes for CSGRTAHTEAFF.

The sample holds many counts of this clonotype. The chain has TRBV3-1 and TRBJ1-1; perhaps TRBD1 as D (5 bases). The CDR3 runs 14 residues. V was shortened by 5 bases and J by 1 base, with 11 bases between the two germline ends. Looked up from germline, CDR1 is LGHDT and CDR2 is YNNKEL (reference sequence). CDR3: CASSYQTGNTEAFF. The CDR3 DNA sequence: TGTGCCAGCAGCTACCAAACAGGGAACACTGAAGCTTTCTTT. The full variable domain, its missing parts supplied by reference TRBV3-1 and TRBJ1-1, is DTAVSQTPKYLVTQMGNDKSIKCEQNLGHDTMYWYKQDSKKFLKIMFSYNNKELIINETVPNRFSPKSPDKAHLNLHINSLELGDSAVYFCASSYQTGNTEAFFGQGTRLTVV.

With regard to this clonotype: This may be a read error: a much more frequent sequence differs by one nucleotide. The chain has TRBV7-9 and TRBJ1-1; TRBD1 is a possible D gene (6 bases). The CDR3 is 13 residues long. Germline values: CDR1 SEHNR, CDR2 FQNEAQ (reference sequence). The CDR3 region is CVSRQTGTTEAFF. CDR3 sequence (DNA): TGTGTCAGCAGACAAACAGGGACCACTGAAGCTTTCTTT.

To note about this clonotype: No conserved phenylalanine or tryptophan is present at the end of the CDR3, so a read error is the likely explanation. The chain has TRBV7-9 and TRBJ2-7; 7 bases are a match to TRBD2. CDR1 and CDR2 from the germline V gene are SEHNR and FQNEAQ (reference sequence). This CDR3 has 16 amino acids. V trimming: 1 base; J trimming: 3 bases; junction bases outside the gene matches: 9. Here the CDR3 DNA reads TGTGCCAGCAGCTTAGGCTTAGGGGAGGGTCTCTACGAGCAGTACTCC. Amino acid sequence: CASSLGLGEGLYEQYS.

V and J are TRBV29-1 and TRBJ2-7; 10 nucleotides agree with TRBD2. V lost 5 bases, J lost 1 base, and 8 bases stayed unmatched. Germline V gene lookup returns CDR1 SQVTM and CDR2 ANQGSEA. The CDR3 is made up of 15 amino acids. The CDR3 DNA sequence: TGCAGCGTTCCTCTAGCGGGAGTAATATCCTACGAGCAGTACTTC. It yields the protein CSVPLAGVISYEQYF.

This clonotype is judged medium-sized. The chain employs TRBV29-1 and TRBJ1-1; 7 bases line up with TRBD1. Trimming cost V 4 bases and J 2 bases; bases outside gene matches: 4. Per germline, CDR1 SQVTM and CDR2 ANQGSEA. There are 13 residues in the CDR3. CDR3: CSVGKGANTEAFF. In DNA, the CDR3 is TGCAGCGTTGGGAAGGGGGCCAACACTGAAGCTTTCTTT.

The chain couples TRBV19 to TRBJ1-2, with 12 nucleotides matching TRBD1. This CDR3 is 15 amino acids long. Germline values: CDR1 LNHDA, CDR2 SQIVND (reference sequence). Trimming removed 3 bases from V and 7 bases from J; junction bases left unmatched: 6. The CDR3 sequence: CASSIQGTGGLGYTF. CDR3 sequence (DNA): TGTGCCAGTAGTATCCAGGGGACAGGGGGCCTTGGCTACACCTTC.

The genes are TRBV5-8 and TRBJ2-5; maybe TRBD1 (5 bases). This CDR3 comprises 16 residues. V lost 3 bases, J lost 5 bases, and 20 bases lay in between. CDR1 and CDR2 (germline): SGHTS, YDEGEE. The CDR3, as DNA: TGTGCCAGCAGCTCAGGCGCAGGGCTGCAAACGGAGACCCAGTACTTC. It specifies CASSSGAGLQTETQYF.